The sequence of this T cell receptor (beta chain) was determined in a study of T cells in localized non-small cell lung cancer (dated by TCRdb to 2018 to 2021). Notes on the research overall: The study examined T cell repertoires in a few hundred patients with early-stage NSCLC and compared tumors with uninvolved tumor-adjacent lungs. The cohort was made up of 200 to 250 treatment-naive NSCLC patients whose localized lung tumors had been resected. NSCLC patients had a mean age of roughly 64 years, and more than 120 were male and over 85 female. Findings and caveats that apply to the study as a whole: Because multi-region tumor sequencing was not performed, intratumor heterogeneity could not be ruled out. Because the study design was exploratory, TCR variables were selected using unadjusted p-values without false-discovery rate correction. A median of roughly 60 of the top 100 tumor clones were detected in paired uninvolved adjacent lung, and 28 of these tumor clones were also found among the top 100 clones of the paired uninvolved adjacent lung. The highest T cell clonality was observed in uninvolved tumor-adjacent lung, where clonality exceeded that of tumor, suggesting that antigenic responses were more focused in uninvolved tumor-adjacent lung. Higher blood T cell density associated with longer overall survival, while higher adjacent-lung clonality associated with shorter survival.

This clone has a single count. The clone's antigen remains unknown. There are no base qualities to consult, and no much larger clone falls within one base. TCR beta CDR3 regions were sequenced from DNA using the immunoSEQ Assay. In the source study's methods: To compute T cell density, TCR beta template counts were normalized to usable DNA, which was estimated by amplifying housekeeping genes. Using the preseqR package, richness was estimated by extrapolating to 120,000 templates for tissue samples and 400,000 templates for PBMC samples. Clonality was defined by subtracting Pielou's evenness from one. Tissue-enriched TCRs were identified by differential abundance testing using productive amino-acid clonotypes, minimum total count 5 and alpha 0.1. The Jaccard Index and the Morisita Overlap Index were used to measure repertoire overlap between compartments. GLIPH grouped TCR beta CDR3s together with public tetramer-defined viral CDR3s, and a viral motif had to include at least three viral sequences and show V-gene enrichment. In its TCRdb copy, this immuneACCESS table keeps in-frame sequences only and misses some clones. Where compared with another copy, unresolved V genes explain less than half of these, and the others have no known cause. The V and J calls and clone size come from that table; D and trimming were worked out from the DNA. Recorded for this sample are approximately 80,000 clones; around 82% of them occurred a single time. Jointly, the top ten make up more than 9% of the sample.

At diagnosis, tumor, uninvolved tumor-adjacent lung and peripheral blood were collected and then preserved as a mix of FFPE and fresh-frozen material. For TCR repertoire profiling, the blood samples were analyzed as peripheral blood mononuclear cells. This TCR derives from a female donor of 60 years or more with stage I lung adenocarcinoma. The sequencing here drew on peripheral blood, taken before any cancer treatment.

The CDR3 loop reads CASSGTADTGEAFF. At the DNA level, the sequence is TGTGCCAGCAGCGGGACAGCCGATACCGGTGAAGCTTTCTTT. This sequence uses TRBV6-4 and TRBJ1-1; TRBD1 aligns with 7 central bases. From the cysteine up to the phenylalanine, the CDR3 has a length of 14 residues. The only DNA kept is the CDR3, 42 bases in frame from the first base. Ends trimmed: V by 6 bases, J by 7 bases; bases unmatched to a gene: 11. The germline V gene supplies CDR1 MRHNA and CDR2 SNTAGT.